This T cell receptor (beta chain) came from a study of blood T cell repertoires in COVID-19. On the study more broadly: Spain, Italy and the United States supplied samples that represented acute and convalescent COVID-19.

TCRdb keeps only in-frame clones here, not all; method: immunoSEQ multiplex PCR. The data contain about 120,000 clones, just over 90% of them singletons. The sequencing input was peripheral blood. The TCR originated in a human donor with active COVID-19. The donor label of this sample is uncertain.

CDR3 bases: TGTGCCAGCAGCTTAAGAAAAGGGGGAGCCCCCGGGGAGCTGTTTTTT. This gives the protein CASSLRKGGAPGELFF. V usage is TRBV7-8 and J usage is TRBJ2-2; a weak D match, TRBD1 (6 bases). This CDR3 region has 16 residues. V lost 2 bases, J lost 6 bases, and 16 bases lay in between. Germline values: CDR1 SGHVS, CDR2 FQNEAQ.